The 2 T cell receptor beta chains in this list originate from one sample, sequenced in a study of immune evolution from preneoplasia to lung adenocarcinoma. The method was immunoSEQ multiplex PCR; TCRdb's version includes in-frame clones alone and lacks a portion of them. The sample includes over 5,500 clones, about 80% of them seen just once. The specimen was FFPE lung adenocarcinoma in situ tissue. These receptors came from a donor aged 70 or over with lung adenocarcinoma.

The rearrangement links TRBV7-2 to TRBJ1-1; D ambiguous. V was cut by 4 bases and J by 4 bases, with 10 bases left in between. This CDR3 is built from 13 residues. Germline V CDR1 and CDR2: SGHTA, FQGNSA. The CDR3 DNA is TGTGCCAGCAGCTCGGAGGGTTTCACTGAAGCTTTCTTT. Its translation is CASSSEGFTEAFF.

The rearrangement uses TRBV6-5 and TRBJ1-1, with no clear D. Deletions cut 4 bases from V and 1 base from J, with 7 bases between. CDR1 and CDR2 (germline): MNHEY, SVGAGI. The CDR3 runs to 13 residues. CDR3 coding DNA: TGTGCCAGCAGTTTAGCGCAGAACACTGAAGCTTTCTTT. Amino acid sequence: CASSLAQNTEAFF.